This T cell receptor (beta chain) was sequenced in a study of blood T cell repertoires in COVID-19. Generated by immunoSEQ multiplex PCR, the TCRdb table keeps only in-frame clones and is missing some. The table shows some 120,000 clones, with 70% to 80% occurring only once. The source material was peripheral blood. The receptor's source is a human donor in a cohort sampled during active COVID-19.

Here the CDR3 DNA reads TGTGCCAGCAGCTTACGACAGGGCTTAGATACGCAGTATTTT. Encoded protein: CASSLRQGLDTQYF. The V gene is TRBV7-9, the J gene TRBJ2-3, with 7 bases lining up with TRBD1. CDR1 is SEHNR and CDR2 is FQNEAQ in the germline V gene (reference sequence). The CDR3 covers 14 residues. Unmatched junction bases numbered 4, after V lost 2 bases and J lost 5 bases.